Listed below are T cell receptor beta chains from one sample, sequenced in a study of cytotoxic CD8 clonotypes in ibrutinib-treated CLL. Repertoires were generated with immunoSEQ multiplex PCR, while TCRdb's copy carries only in-frame clones and drops some. This table has over 200,000 clones, about 75% appearing once. This specimen consisted of PBMCs, obtained after 12 months of ibrutinib treatment. The receptors originated from a human donor with chronic lymphocytic leukemia. The CDR3 runs from the conserved cysteine through the conserved F or W. The order of the fields is D gene, J gene, clone size, V gene, CDR3 protein, CDR3 DNA. D genes are given only for firm matches. Only some rows state a clone size, as once, few, many or a class for expanded clones.

TRBD1 | TRBJ2-5 | NA | TRBV19 | CASSVPSGTGRETQYF | TGTGCCAGTAGTGTTCCCTCCGGGACAGGGAGGGAGACCCAGTACTTC
NA | TRBJ1-3 | few | TRBV25-1 | CASSEQAVSGNTIYF | TGTGCCAGCAGTGAACAGGCAGTATCTGGAAACACCATATATTTT
TRBD2 | TRBJ2-2 | NA | TRBV18 | CASSRSGLAGGVGELFF | TGTGCCAGCTCACGGTCAGGGCTAGCGGGAGGGGTCGGGGAGCTGTTTTTT
TRBD2 | TRBJ2-3 | NA | TRBV29-1 | CSVMGGSTDTQYF | TGCAGCGTTATGGGGGGGAGCACAGATACGCAGTATTTT
NA | TRBJ1-4 | NA | TRBV30 | CAWSEGGGREKLFF | TGTGCCTGGAGTGAGGGAGGGGGGCGTGAAAAACTGTTTTTT
NA | TRBJ2-7 | few | TRBV29-1 | CSVEGPIGEQYF | TGCAGCGTTGAAGGGCCGATCGGCGAGCAGTACTTC
NA | TRBJ2-5 | NA | TRBV7-3 | CASSPRVGETQYF | TGTGCCAGCAGCCCGCGGGTTGGGGAGACCCAGTACTTC
NA | TRBJ1-2 | few | TRBV11-3 | CASSLDGYGYTF | TGTGCCAGCAGCTTAGACGGGTATGGCTACACCTTC
NA | TRBJ1-2 | NA | TRBV27 | CASSHPQGHPGGYTF | TGTGCCAGCAGTCATCCACAGGGCCATCCCGGTGGCTACACCTTC
NA | TRBJ2-7 | NA | TRBV5-1 | CASSLGGHEQYF | TGCGCCAGCAGCTTGGGGGGCCACGAGCAGTACTTC
TRBD1 | TRBJ1-2 | NA | TRBV11-2 | CASSLLDRDYGYTF | TGTGCCAGCAGCTTACTTGACAGGGACTATGGCTACACCTTC
NA | TRBJ1-3 | NA | TRBV5-1 | CASSLAWVAGNTIYF | TGCGCCAGCAGCTTGGCATGGGTGGCTGGAAACACCATATATTTT
TRBD2 | TRBJ2-1 | once | TRBV30 | CAWTPGGISYNEQFF | TGTGCCTGGACCCCCGGGGGGATCTCCTACAATGAGCAGTTCTTC
NA | TRBJ2-6 | NA | TRBV29-1 | CSVWRQGESGANVLTF | TGCAGCGTTTGGCGACAAGGGGAGTCTGGGGCCAACGTCCTGACTTTC
TRBD1 | TRBJ2-3 | NA | TRBV27 | CASSLVAFATQGSDTQYF | TGTGCCAGCAGTTTAGTTGCCTTCGCGACACAGGGGTCAGATACGCAGTATTTT
TRBD2 | TRBJ2-1 | once | TRBV15 | CATSRREGRSFF | TGTGCCACCAGCCGGCGGGAGGGCCGGTCGTTCTTC
NA | TRBJ1-5 | NA | TRBV5-1 | CASSLEGLNQPQHF | TGCGCCAGCTCCTTGGAGGGACTCAATCAGCCCCAGCATTTT
NA | TRBJ1-3 | once | TRBV27 | CASSRGPGNTIYF | TGTGCCAGCAGTCGGGGGCCTGGAAACACCATATATTTT
NA | TRBJ1-1 | few | TRBV18 | CASRERGFSDTEAFF | TGTGCCAGCAGGGAAAGGGGTTTCTCGGACACTGAAGCTTTCTTT
NA | TRBJ1-6 | once | TRBV27 | CASKGVGRSYNSPLHF | TGTGCCAGCAAAGGCGTGGGGCGCTCCTATAATTCACCCCTCCACTTT
TRBD1 | TRBJ1-2 | NA | TRBV4-2 | CASSQPGQRNYGYTF | TGTGCCAGCAGCCAACCGGGACAGCGGAACTATGGCTACACCTTC
TRBD2 | TRBJ2-5 | NA | TRBV9 | CASSVSAGGRQETQYF | TGTGCCAGCAGCGTCTCGGCGGGGGGGAGACAAGAGACCCAGTACTTC
TRBD2 | TRBJ2-3 | NA | TRBV5-1 | CASRVGLARNTQYF | TGCGCCAGCAGGGTTGGACTAGCGAGAAATACGCAGTATTTT
NA | TRBJ2-3 | NA | TRBV9 | CASSANQGSDTQYF | TGTGCCAGCAGCGCAAACCAGGGGTCAGATACGCAGTATTTT
TRBD1 | TRBJ2-7 | few | TRBV29-1 | CSVAGTGAYEQYF | TGCAGCGTTGCCGGGACAGGGGCCTACGAGCAGTACTTC
NA | TRBJ1-1 | NA | TRBV9 | CASSVSARSDNTEAFF | TGTGCCAGCAGCGTCTCGGCCCGAAGCGACAACACTGAAGCTTTCTTT
NA | TRBJ2-3 | NA | TRBV30 | CAWRPGTSETDTQYF | TGTGCCTGGAGGCCCGGGACATCTGAAACAGATACGCAGTATTTT
NA | TRBJ2-7 | few | TRBV7-2 | CASSLADSYEQYF | TGTGCCAGCAGCTTAGCGGACAGCTACGAGCAGTACTTC
NA | TRBJ1-1 | NA | TRBV6-1 | CASSPQNTEAFF | TGTGCCAGCAGTCCCCAGAACACTGAAGCTTTCTTT
NA | TRBJ2-3 | NA | TRBV14 | CASSQDDTPRSDTQYF | TGTGCCAGCAGCCAAGATGACACCCCTAGGTCAGATACGCAGTATTTT
TRBD1 | TRBJ1-2 | NA | TRBV27 | CASRGDRGGPYGYTF | TGTGCCAGCAGGGGGGACAGGGGAGGACCCTATGGCTACACCTTC
NA | TRBJ2-7 | once | TRBV14 | CASSQGEGIGEQYF | TGTGCCAGCAGCCAAGGAGAGGGTATCGGCGAGCAGTACTTC
TRBD2 | TRBJ2-7 | NA | TRBV9 | CASSPGLAGDHEQYF | TGTGCCAGCAGCCCCGGACTAGCGGGAGATCACGAGCAGTACTTC
NA | TRBJ1-1 | once | TRBV5-1 | CASRRSTENTEAFF | TGCGCCAGCAGGAGGAGTACAGAGAACACTGAAGCTTTCTTT
NA | TRBJ1-3 | once | TRBV27 | CASSLSVPTAGNTIYF | TGTGCCAGCAGTTTATCGGTTCCTACTGCTGGAAACACCATATATTTT
NA | TRBJ1-2 | NA | TRBV20-1 | CSAKQNYGYTF | TGCAGTGCTAAACAGAACTATGGCTACACCTTC
TRBD1 | TRBJ2-7 | NA | TRBV5-1 | CASSPDRVRDEQYF | TGCGCCAGCAGCCCGGACAGGGTGCGCGACGAGCAGTACTTC
NA | TRBJ1-2 | NA | TRBV30 | CAWSVGTSDIDGYTF | TGTGCCTGGAGTGTAGGGACCTCAGACATAGATGGCTACACCTTC
NA | TRBJ2-3 | NA | TRBV29-1 | CSVALVTDTQYF | TGCAGCGTTGCATTGGTCACAGATACGCAGTATTTT
TRBD1 | TRBJ1-1 | NA | TRBV7-8 | CASSRGQGNTEAFF | TGTGCCAGCAGCCGCGGACAGGGGAACACTGAAGCTTTCTTT
NA | TRBJ1-2 | NA | TRBV4-1 | CASSPRDPSYGYTF | TGCGCCAGCAGCCCCCGTGACCCTTCCTATGGCTACACCTTC
TRBD2 | TRBJ2-2 | NA | TRBV30 | CAWGLAGVRLYGELFF | TGTGCCTGGGGACTAGCGGGAGTAAGGCTGTACGGGGAGCTGTTTTTT
TRBD1 | TRBJ2-7 | once | TRBV9 | CASSTGTGSYEQYF | TGTGCCAGCAGCACCGGGACAGGGTCCTACGAGCAGTACTTC
NA | TRBJ2-5 | NA | TRBV9 | CASSPGGQTYQETQYF | TGTGCCAGCAGCCCCGGGGGACAGACGTACCAAGAGACCCAGTACTTC
NA | TRBJ2-7 | NA | TRBV6-5 | CASRLDPTSYEQYF | TGTGCCAGCAGACTAGACCCCACCTCCTACGAGCAGTACTTC
NA | TRBJ1-1 | NA | TRBV7-9 | CASGPGGRVGTEAFF | TGTGCCAGCGGCCCGGGTGGAAGGGTGGGCACTGAAGCTTTCTTT
TRBD2 | TRBJ2-5 | NA | TRBV7-2 | CASVRLAGGETQYF | TGTGCCAGCGTGAGGCTAGCGGGAGGAGAGACCCAGTACTTC
TRBD2 | TRBJ2-7 | NA | TRBV30 | CAWSVTSGTSYEQYF | TGTGCCTGGAGTGTCACTAGCGGGACCTCCTACGAGCAGTACTTC